Following are 25 T cell receptor beta chains from one sample sequenced in a study of T cells in Graves' hyperthyroidism and ophthalmopathy. Researchers took RNA transcripts and amplified the TCR beta CDR3 regions from them. First-round RT-PCR of the TCR CDR3 relied on the HTBI primer set. One entry per CDR3 protein, called by TCRdb with MiXCR from the multiplex PCR reads. The sample lists some 420,000 distinct CDR3 sequences, approximately 15% occurring once. Sequencing used blood. The receptors were gathered from a woman under 30 with Graves' hyperthyroidism.

This clonotype was found many times. CDR3 region: CASRSMYQETQYF. The CDR3 DNA is TGTGCCAGCAGGTCAATGTACCAAGAGACCCAGTACTTC. The V call is TRBV6-1, the J call TRBJ2-5; D is uncertain. V lost 6 bases, J lost 0 bases, and 8 bases lay in between. The CDR3 spans 13 residues. Germline CDR1 reads MNHNS; CDR2 reads SASEGT.

This clonotype was counted many times. The V and J genes are TRBV11-2 and TRBJ2-1; 10 bases are a match to TRBD2. Germline CDR1 SGHAT, CDR2 FQNNGV. Trimming at V came to 5 bases and at J to 7 bases, leaving 11 bases not matched to a gene. The CDR3 is 16 amino acids. CDR3 sequence (DNA): TGTGCCAGCAGCCCGACACAGCTAGCGGGAGTAAATGAGCAGTTCTTC. Translated: CASSPTQLAGVNEQFF.

This rearrangement joins TRBV25-1 to TRBJ1-2; TRBD1 agrees at 9 bases. The ends lost 2 bases at V and 6 bases at J; junction bases unmatched: 7. The CDR3 contains 15 residues. Germline V lookup: CDR1 MGHDK, CDR2 SYGVNS. CDR3 protein: CASSELGQGQDGYTF. The DNA of the CDR3 is TGTGCCAGCAGTGAACTGGGACAGGGTCAGGATGGCTACACCTTC.

This clonotype was detected only a few times. The rearrangement uses TRBV15 and TRBJ2-1, with 8 bases aligning to TRBD2. The germline CDR1 and CDR2 sequences are LNHNV and YYDKDF (reference sequence). The CDR3 length is 16 residues. Trimming took 1 base from V and 3 from J; bases not matched to a gene: 5. CDR3 in amino acids: CATSRGNSGVYNEQFF. For the CDR3, the DNA is TGTGCCACCAGCAGAGGTAATAGCGGGGTCTACAATGAGCAGTTCTTC.

In DNA form, the CDR3 reads TGCAGTGCTAGACGGGACTCCTGGGATACGCAGTATTTT. This translates into CSARRDSWDTQYF. This chain uses TRBV20-1 with TRBJ2-3; D may be TRBD2 (6 bases). CDR1 is DFQATT and CDR2 is SNEGSKA in the germline V gene (reference sequence). Trimming took 2 bases from V and 6 from J, leaving 12 bases between them. The CDR3 is made up of 13 amino acids.

In this sample, this clonotype turned up many times. V gene TRBV6-1 combines with J gene TRBJ1-2; D not resolved. This CDR3 comprises 12 residues. Germline loops: CDR1 MNHNS, CDR2 SASEGT. V lost 2 bases to trimming and J lost 4 bases, with 5 bases between them. CDR3 loop: CASSEYIYGYTF. The DNA for the CDR3 is TGTGCCAGCAGTGAATACATCTATGGCTACACCTTC.

As concerns this clonotype: Possible read error: a much larger clone is one base away. V and J are TRBV7-3 and TRBJ2-7; TRBD2 agrees at 14 bases. The CDR3 loop spans 14 amino acids. V was clipped by 5 bases and J by 6 bases; unmatched bases: 3. The V gene's germline CDR1 is SGHTA and CDR2 FQGTGA. The CDR3 bases are TGTGCCAGCAGCCGTGGGACTAGCGGGAGCGAGCAGTACTTC. Its protein is CASSRGTSGSEQYF. The variable domain in full, with the rest retrieved from reference TRBV7-3 and TRBJ2-7, is GAGVSQTPSNKVTEKGKYVELRCDPISGHTALYWYRQSLGQGPEFLIYFQGTGAADDSGLPNDRFFAVRPEGSVSTLKIQRTERGDSAVYLCASSRGTSGSEQYFGPGTRLTVT.

This clonotype was observed a handful of times. The chain carries TRBV20-1 and TRBJ2-1, with 8 bases that match TRBD2. J was trimmed by 4 bases and V by 5 bases; bases with no gene match: 10. This CDR3 has 15 residues. Germline lookup yields CDR1 DFQATT and CDR2 SNEGSKA (reference sequence). CDR3 nucleotides: TGCAGTGCTTGGGCCGCCGGGAGGGGATACAATGAGCAGTTCTTC. Residues: CSAWAAGRGYNEQFF.

This clonotype was counted only a few times. This rearrangement joins TRBV19 to TRBJ2-7; D unclear. From germline, CDR1 is LNHDA and CDR2 SQIVND (reference sequence). There are 13 residues in the CDR3. Trimming stripped 6 bases from V and 3 bases from J, with 12 bases between. The CDR3 bases are TGTGCCAGTAGCGACCACCTTCTCTACGAGCAGTACTTC. Translation: CASSDHLLYEQYF.

This clonotype was seen repeatedly, ten times or more. The chain combines TRBV7-3 with TRBJ2-3; D uncertain. Trimming removed 5 bases at V and 0 bases at J, with 9 bases between. Germline-derived CDR1 and CDR2 are SGHTA and FQGTGA. The CDR3 consists of 14 residues. The CDR3 DNA is TGTGCCAGCAGCCTATCGACTAGCACAGATACGCAGTATTTT. Translated: CASSLSTSTDTQYF.

In regard to this clonotype: A much bigger clone sits one base away, suggesting this may be a read error. The rearrangement links TRBV28 to TRBJ2-2, with 11 bases matching TRBD1. Looked up from germline, CDR1 is MDHEN and CDR2 is SYDVKM. The CDR3 is 14 residues long. J lost 3 bases, V lost 6 bases, and 0 bases had no gene match. The CDR3 region is CASRGQGDTGELFF. CDR3 bases: TGTGCCAGCAGGGGACAGGGGGACACCGGGGAGCTGTTTTTT.

This clonotype was picked up many times. This chain joins TRBV7-9 and TRBJ2-1, with D possibly being TRBD1 (7 bases). The V end lost 5 bases, the J end lost 7 bases, and 24 bases lay between the germline ends. CDR1 is SEHNR and CDR2 is FQNEAQ in the germline V gene (reference sequence). This CDR3 has 17 residues. The CDR3 spells CASSPYRQGLTKNEQFF. In DNA, the CDR3 is TGTGCCAGCAGCCCCTACAGACAGGGACTCACAAAAAATGAGCAGTTCTTC. The full variable domain, with the rest looked up from reference TRBV7-9 and TRBJ2-1, is DTGVSQNPRHKITKRGQNVTFRCDPISEHNRLYWYRQTLGQGPEFLTYFQNEAQLEKSRLLSDRFSAERPKGSFSTLEIQRTEQGDSAMYLCASSPYRQGLTKNEQFFGPGTRLTVL.

This clonotype has a handful of counts. The rearrangement links TRBV11-2 to TRBJ2-1, with D possibly matching TRBD2 (6 bases). CDR1 is SGHAT, CDR2 FQNNGV, per germline. Trimming removed 0 bases from V and 4 bases from J, with 13 bases in between. The CDR3 loop spans 16 amino acids. CDR3: CASSLEVRDSYNEQFF. The CDR3 nucleotides are TGTGCCAGCAGCTTAGAGGTCAGGGACTCTTACAATGAGCAGTTCTTC.

Details on this clonotype: This sequence may be a read error, since a much larger clone differs from it by one base. The chain couples TRBV6-4 to TRBJ2-3; 9 bases align to TRBD2. The V segment lost 3 bases and the J segment 4 bases; nucleotides outside the gene matches: 2. From germline, CDR1 is MRHNA and CDR2 SNTAGT. The CDR3 totals 14 residues. The CDR3 coding sequence is TGTGCCAGCAGTGAATTAGCGGGAGCAGATACGCAGTATTTT. It encodes CASSELAGADTQYF.

There are a few counts of this clonotype. The chain uses TRBV6-1 and TRBJ1-2; maybe TRBD1 (6 bases). Germline CDR1 and CDR2: MNHNS and SASEGT. V lost 5 bases and J 0 bases, leaving 10 bases between the germline ends. This CDR3 is 14 amino acids long. The CDR3, as DNA: TGTGCCAGCAGTCGGGACACTTCTAACTATGGCTACACCTTC. Encoded protein: CASSRDTSNYGYTF.

This clonotype was seen a handful of times. V and J are TRBV9 and TRBJ2-3; 12 nucleotides align to TRBD2. Per germline, CDR1 SGDLS and CDR2 YYNGEE. The V and J ends lost 3 bases and 0 bases, in that order; junction bases with no gene match: 8. The CDR3 contains 18 residues. The CDR3 loop is CASSALAGGLGSTDTQYF. Here the CDR3 DNA reads TGTGCCAGCAGCGCACTAGCGGGAGGTTTGGGGAGCACAGATACGCAGTATTTT. The variable domain in full, with the rest retrieved from reference TRBV9 and TRBJ2-3, is DSGVTQTPKHLITATGQRVTLRCSPRSGDLSVYWYQQSLDQGLQFLIQYYNGEERAKGNILERFSAQQFPDLHSELNLSSLELGDSALYFCASSALAGGLGSTDTQYFGPGTRLTVL.

This clonotype was seen ten or more times. The chain couples TRBV11-2 to TRBJ2-3, with D tentatively TRBD1 or TRBD2 (6 bases each). The V and J ends lost 5 bases and 4 bases respectively, with 16 bases between them. Looked up from germline, CDR1 is SGHAT and CDR2 is FQNNGV. This CDR3 has 15 amino acids. The CDR3 reads CASSPEGGRSDTQYF. CDR3 sequence (DNA): TGTGCCAGCAGCCCAGAGGGGGGAAGGTCAGATACGCAGTATTTT.

To note about this clonotype: A single base separates this from a much larger clone, so it may be a read error. This chain connects TRBV30 to TRBJ2-5; the match to TRBD2 covers 9 bases. With 2 bases clipped from V and 4 bases from J, the junction kept 14 bases outside the gene matches. This CDR3 has 17 amino acids. Per the germline V gene, CDR1 is GTSNPN and CDR2 is SVGIG (reference sequence). The DNA of the CDR3 is TGTGCCTGGAGTAGGGCTAGCGGGACCCCCGCCCGAGAGACCCAGTACTTC. Its translation: CAWSRASGTPARETQYF.

This clonotype was recorded a few times. The chain couples TRBV7-9 to TRBJ2-3; tentatively, D is TRBD1 (5 bases). V was clipped by 5 bases and J by 4 bases, with 13 bases between them. Germline CDR1 reads SEHNR; CDR2 reads FQNEAQ (reference sequence). The CDR3 consists of 14 residues. CDR3 sequence reads: CASSLNQGADTQYF. The DNA of the CDR3 is TGTGCCAGCAGCCTAAATCAGGGTGCAGATACGCAGTATTTT.

V is TRBV5-6 and J is TRBJ1-2; 8 bases fit TRBD1. Looked up from germline, CDR1 is SGHDT and CDR2 is YYEEEE. The CDR3 is 15 amino acids. J lost 2 bases, V lost 2 bases, and 5 bases had no gene match. For the CDR3, the DNA is TGTGCCAGCAGCTTTACTACAGGGGGGAACTATGGCTACACCTTC. It codes for CASSFTTGGNYGYTF.

This clonotype was seen at least ten times. The rearrangement links TRBV30 to TRBJ2-1, with 7 bases matching TRBD2. The CDR3 contains 12 residues. With V trimmed by 4 bases and J by 5 bases, 2 bases remained unmatched. Per germline, CDR1 GTSNPN and CDR2 SVGIG (reference sequence). The CDR3 loop reads CAWTSGHNEQFF. The CDR3 region has the DNA TGTGCCTGGACTAGCGGCCACAATGAGCAGTTCTTC.

This clonotype was detected only a few times. V usage is TRBV28 and J usage is TRBJ1-6, with no clear D. The CDR3 is 13 amino acids. V was clipped by 7 bases and J by 7 bases, with 11 bases between them. Per the germline V gene, CDR1 is MDHEN and CDR2 is SYDVKM. CDR3 sequence: CASNLLPNSPLHF. For the CDR3, the DNA is TGTGCCAGCAACCTATTACCCAATTCACCCCTCCACTTT.

This clonotype was observed many times. This sequence joins TRBV28 and TRBJ2-1, with TRBD1 identical over 7 bases. Germline trimming cut 6 bases from V and 13 bases from J; bases unmatched to any gene: 6. The CDR3 sequence is 11 residues long. Germline-derived CDR1 and CDR2 are MDHEN and SYDVKM. CDR3 residues: CASSRGQDQFF. CDR3 nucleotide sequence: TGTGCCAGCAGCCGCGGACAGGACCAGTTCTTC. Full variable domain (rest looked up from reference TRBV28 and TRBJ2-1): DVKVTQSSRYLVKRTGEKVFLECVQDMDHENMFWYRQDPGLGLRLIYFSYDVKMKEKGDIPEGYSVSREKKERFSLILESASTNQTSMYLCASSRGQDQFFGPGTRLTVL.

The chain links TRBV11-3 to TRBJ1-6, with 7 bases aligning to TRBD1. The CDR3 contains 14 residues. Trimming removed 3 bases from V and 6 bases from J; junction bases left unmatched: 2. Germline loops: CDR1 SGHNT, CDR2 YENEEA. CDR3 in DNA: TGTGCCAGCAGCTTCGACAGGGCTAATTCACCCCTCCACTTT. This encodes CASSFDRANSPLHF.

In this sample, this clonotype turned up many times. The rearrangement uses TRBV2 and TRBJ2-2; D is unclear. The length of the CDR3 is 15 residues. V shed 2 bases and J shed 8 bases, with 15 bases lying between them. Per germline, CDR1 SNHLY and CDR2 FYNNEI. The CDR3, as DNA: TGTGCCAGCAGTGAAATGGGGAATGGGATGGGGGAGCTGTTTTTT. It codes for CASSEMGNGMGELFF.